One sample yielded the 24 T cell receptor beta chains listed below, sequenced in a study of shared clonotypes between healthy human individuals. Assay used: immunoSEQ multiplex PCR; TCRdb lists only in-frame clones, some missing. The data contain over 700,000 clones, over 55% of them singletons. Sequencing was carried out using memory CD4+ T cells sorted from blood. The sample's subset: CD45RA-negative fraction. These receptors were taken from a woman in her 30s in good health.

This clone has a handful of counts. Mismatch with germline at one junction end may stem from a read error. The gene calls are TRBV29-1 and TRBJ2-7; TRBD1 matches 7 bases. The germline gives CDR1 SQVTM, CDR2 ANQGSEA. This CDR3 has 14 amino acids. CDR3 nucleotides: TGCAGCGTGGAAGGCCAGGGGGTTCCGGGCGAGCAGTACTTC. Its translation: CSVEGQGVPGEQYF.

The chain employs TRBV28 and TRBJ1-5, with D possibly matching TRBD1 (5 bases). CDR3 length equals 16 residues. V was clipped by 10 bases and J by 0 bases, with 19 bases between them. Per the germline V gene, CDR1 is MDHEN and CDR2 is SYDVKM. CDR3 coding DNA: TGTGCCACTATCCGTTTGGGGACTTTTAGCAATCAGCCCCAGCATTTT. It encodes CATIRLGTFSNQPQHF.

V usage is TRBV7-2 and J usage is TRBJ2-5; no reliable D call. Germline V gene lookup returns CDR1 SGHTA and CDR2 FQGNSA. Trimming took 5 bases from V and 3 from J, leaving 10 bases between them. The CDR3 covers 13 residues. The CDR3 spells CASSHYQEETQYF. The CDR3 nucleotides read TGTGCCAGCAGCCACTACCAGGAAGAGACCCAGTACTTC.

The chain links TRBV2 to TRBJ2-7; 10 bases are a match to TRBD2. Trimming cost V 7 bases and J 0 bases; bases outside gene matches: 6. CDR3 length equals 15 residues. Germline CDR1 and CDR2: SNHLY and FYNNEI. CDR3 protein: CASTDRLAGSYEQYF. The CDR3 coding sequence is TGTGCCAGCACTGATCGACTAGCGGGCTCCTACGAGCAGTACTTC.

J is TRBJ2-1 and V is TRBV13; 7 nucleotides match TRBD1. Trimming at V came to 6 bases and at J to 5 bases, leaving 10 bases not matched to a gene. The germline gives CDR1 PRHDT, CDR2 FYEKMQ (reference sequence). The CDR3 runs 15 residues. CDR3 sequence: CASSRGQLGHNEQFF. CDR3 nucleotides: TGTGCCAGCAGTCGGGGACAGTTGGGTCACAATGAGCAGTTCTTC.

This clone was detected a few times. The chain recombines TRBV2 with TRBJ1-5; D perhaps matches TRBD1 (5 bases). The V end lost 7 bases, the J end lost 3 bases, and 7 bases lay between the germline ends. The CDR3 spans 12 residues. Per the germline V gene, CDR1 is SNHLY and CDR2 is FYNNEI. The CDR3 region is CASNRPNQPQHF. CDR3 coding DNA: TGTGCCAGCAACAGGCCCAATCAGCCCCAGCATTTT.

About this clone itself: The sample holds other DNA sequences that translate to the same CDR3. The rearrangement links TRBV27 to TRBJ2-1, with D perhaps TRBD1 (5 bases). The germline V gene encodes CDR1 MNHEY and CDR2 SMNVEV (reference sequence). The CDR3 runs to 12 residues. The V gene lost 6 bases and the J gene lost 2 bases, with 5 bases spanning the gap. The CDR3 sequence: CASRGPYNEQFF. CDR3 DNA: TGTGCCAGCAGGGGGCCCTACAATGAGCAGTTCTTC.

The sample holds many counts of this clone. The chain has TRBV27 and TRBJ2-3, with 10 bases matching TRBD1. In germline, CDR1 is MNHEY, CDR2 SMNVEV (reference sequence). Unmatched junction bases numbered 7, after V lost 7 bases and J lost 3 bases. The CDR3 extends over 15 amino acids. The CDR3: CASTWTGGVTDTQYF. In DNA, the CDR3 is TGTGCCAGCACCTGGACAGGGGGAGTAACAGATACGCAGTATTTT.

V and J are TRBV4-1 and TRBJ2-7; 8 nucleotides align to TRBD1. The germline V gene encodes CDR1 MGHRA and CDR2 YSYEKL. With 1 base clipped from V and 9 bases from J, the junction kept 2 bases outside the gene matches. The CDR3 has 12 residues. The CDR3 loop reads CASSQATGVQYF. CDR3 nucleotide sequence: TGCGCCAGCAGCCAAGCGACAGGGGTGCAGTACTTC.

This sequence joins TRBV5-1 and TRBJ2-7; tentative D call: TRBD1 (5 bases). The CDR3 covers 15 residues. Deletions cut 0 bases from V and 5 bases from J, with 15 bases between. Germline V gene lookup returns CDR1 SGHRS and CDR2 YFSETQ. Written as DNA, the CDR3 is TGCGCCAGCAGCTTGGACGGCGACAGTCGAAACGAGCAGTACTTC. This gives the protein CASSLDGDSRNEQYF.

The V and J genes are TRBV11-1 and TRBJ2-3; perhaps TRBD2 as D (5 bases). Per the germline V gene, CDR1 is SGHAT and CDR2 is FQDESV (reference sequence). This CDR3 has 13 residues. The V gene lost 4 bases and the J gene lost 5 bases, with 10 bases spanning the gap. This CDR3 is CASSSLRVDTQYF. The CDR3 DNA reads as TGTGCCAGCAGCTCCTTGAGGGTAGATACGCAGTATTTT.

This clone showed up just a few times. V and J are TRBV7-8 and TRBJ1-1; D unresolved. Per germline, CDR1 SGHVS and CDR2 FQNEAQ. The V gene lost 1 base and the J gene lost 3 bases, with 6 bases spanning the gap. The CDR3 covers 13 residues. The chain's CDR3 is CASSLVADTEAFF. DNA for the CDR3: TGTGCCAGCAGCTTAGTGGCGGACACTGAAGCTTTCTTT.

This sequence joins TRBV28 and TRBJ1-4; 7 bases align to TRBD1. V lost 2 bases to trimming and J lost 2 bases; unmatched junction nucleotides: 8. This CDR3 is 17 amino acids long. Looked up from germline, CDR1 is MDHEN and CDR2 is SYDVKM. The CDR3 region has the DNA TGTGCCAGCAGTTTACAGGGGGGGATTGCGACTAATGAAAAACTGTTTTTT. Translating gives CASSLQGGIATNEKLFF.

The chain has TRBV6-5 and TRBJ1-1; D call uncertain. Germline V gene lookup returns CDR1 MNHEY and CDR2 SVGAGI. V shed 2 bases and J shed 11 bases, with 15 bases lying between them. This CDR3 spans 13 amino acids. The CDR3 DNA sequence: TGTGCCAGCAGTTACGGGGAGATTAAGAGGGCTTTCTTT. Its translation is CASSYGEIKRAFF.

The chain is built from TRBV5-1 and TRBJ1-1; 7 bases are shared with TRBD1. With V trimmed by 2 bases and J by 4 bases, 2 bases remained unmatched. The CDR3 consists of 13 residues. Germline-derived CDR1 and CDR2 are SGHRS and YFSETQ. The CDR3 loop is CASSLTGVTEAFF. Here the CDR3 DNA reads TGCGCCAGCAGCTTAACAGGGGTCACTGAAGCTTTCTTT.

The chain recombines TRBV7-8 with TRBJ2-5; 8 nucleotides match TRBD1. The CDR3 is 14 amino acids. The J segment lost 2 bases and the V segment lost 2 bases, leaving 1 base of the junction unmatched. Germline lookup yields CDR1 SGHVS and CDR2 FQNEAQ. The CDR3 DNA reads TGTGCCAGCAGCTTAAGGACAGGGCAAGAGACCCAGTACTTC. It yields the protein CASSLRTGQETQYF. Complete variable domain (other parts from reference TRBV7-8 and TRBJ2-5): GAGVSQSPRYKVAKRGQDVALRCDPISGHVSLFWYQQALGQGPEFLTYFQNEAQLDKSGLPSDRFFAERPEGSVSTLKIQRTQQEDSAVYLCASSLRTGQETQYFGPGTRLLVL.

This clone was recorded once. The chain links TRBV27 to TRBJ2-7, with D possibly TRBD1 on 8 matching bases. The V gene lost 5 bases and the J gene lost 4 bases, with 15 bases spanning the gap. Per the germline V gene, CDR1 is MNHEY and CDR2 is SMNVEV (reference sequence). This CDR3 comprises 14 residues. DNA for the CDR3: TGTGCCAGCAGTGTCGACAGGGGACTATACGAGCAGTACTTC. It is translated as CASSVDRGLYEQYF.

In the case of this clone: Compared with germline, one end of the junction differs, possibly owing to a read error. The chain combines TRBV2 with TRBJ1-5; possibly TRBD1 for D (5 bases). Germline CDR1 is SNHLY and CDR2 is FYNNEI. This CDR3 region has 13 residues. The CDR3 DNA reads TGTGCCAGCATTGAAGGGGAGGATCAGCCCCAGCATTTT. Amino acids: CASIEGEDQPQHF.

This chain links TRBV30 with TRBJ2-2, with unresolved D. Trimming took off 5 bases at V and 6 bases at J, with 13 bases between the two ends. Germline V gene lookup returns CDR1 GTSNPN and CDR2 SVGIG (reference sequence). The CDR3 has 13 amino acids. As DNA, the CDR3 is TGTGCCTGGCTCCTGAGATCGCCCGGGGAGCTGTTTTTT. It specifies CAWLLRSPGELFF.

J is TRBJ2-3 and V is TRBV7-3, with 9 bases lining up with TRBD2. After removal of 5 bases from V and 7 bases from J, the junction contained 13 bases not matched to a gene. Germline V CDR1 and CDR2: SGHTA, FQGTGA. This CDR3 contains 16 residues. In nucleotides, the CDR3 is TGTGCCAGCAGCGAAGAAGAGGTGCTAGCGGGATATACGCAGTATTTT. It yields the protein CASSEEEVLAGYTQYF.

CDR3 region: CASRAGESEAFF. The DNA for the CDR3 is TGTGCCAGCCGAGCGGGCGAATCTGAAGCTTTCTTT. The genes are TRBV6-5 and TRBJ1-1; D unresolved. This CDR3 region has 12 residues. Per germline, CDR1 MNHEY and CDR2 SVGAGI. Between the trimmed V and J ends, which lost 8 bases and 6 bases, there was a span of 13 bases.

This sequence joins TRBV29-1 and TRBJ2-7; D gene uncertain. With 7 bases removed from V and 0 bases from J, the gap between germline ends came to 16 bases. The germline V gene encodes CDR1 SQVTM and CDR2 ANQGSEA. The CDR3 extends over 14 amino acids. The CDR3 nucleotides are TGCAGCGCCGGTAGGACCGCCGACTCCTACGAGCAGTACTTC. This sequence encodes CSAGRTADSYEQYF.

V is TRBV9 and J is TRBJ2-4, with D uncertain. CDR3 size: 14 residues. V was pared by 1 base and J by 1 base, with 6 bases between. CDR1 is SGDLS, CDR2 YYNGEE, per germline. For the CDR3, the DNA is TGTGCCAGCAGCGTAACGCCCGCCAAAAACATTCAGTACTTC. Its protein product is CASSVTPAKNIQYF.

This chain uses TRBV19 with TRBJ1-5, with D tentatively TRBD1 (5 bases). The CDR3 has 15 residues. CDR1 and CDR2 (germline): LNHDA, SQIVND (reference sequence). Trimming cost V 1 base and J 1 base, with 8 bases left between them. The CDR3 region is CASSIGRTSNQPQHF. The CDR3 region has the DNA TGTGCCAGTAGTATAGGTCGGACAAGCAATCAGCCCCAGCATTTT.